The clone carrying this T cell receptor beta chain was seen a handful of times. Its antigen is currently unknown. The sample comes from a study of T cell repertoires in cytomegalovirus infection. This CDR3 is built from 18 residues. Per germline, CDR1 SGDLS and CDR2 YYNGEE. V shed 0 bases, J shed 1 base, and the junction held 3 bases outside the gene matches. TCRdb independently ran MiXCR on the reads; one entry per CDR3 protein. Of about 830,000 distinct CDR3 sequences in the sample, 32% were seen once. Overall study results and limits: Adding up the frequency of public TCR beta families identified people who carried CMV plus the relevant HLA.

The sequence was collected from a human donor in good health (CMV status not recorded). Some clones in this sample may be carry-over from other donors' samples. The chain is built from TRBV9 and TRBJ2-1, with 14 bases aligning to TRBD2. This specimen consisted of cultured CD8+ T cells from PBMCs, obtained from culture after CMV antigen stimulation. CDR3 amino acids: CASSVDGLAGGSYNEQFF. CDR3 coding DNA: TGTGCCAGCAGCGTAGATGGACTAGCGGGGGGATCCTACAATGAGCAGTTCTTC.